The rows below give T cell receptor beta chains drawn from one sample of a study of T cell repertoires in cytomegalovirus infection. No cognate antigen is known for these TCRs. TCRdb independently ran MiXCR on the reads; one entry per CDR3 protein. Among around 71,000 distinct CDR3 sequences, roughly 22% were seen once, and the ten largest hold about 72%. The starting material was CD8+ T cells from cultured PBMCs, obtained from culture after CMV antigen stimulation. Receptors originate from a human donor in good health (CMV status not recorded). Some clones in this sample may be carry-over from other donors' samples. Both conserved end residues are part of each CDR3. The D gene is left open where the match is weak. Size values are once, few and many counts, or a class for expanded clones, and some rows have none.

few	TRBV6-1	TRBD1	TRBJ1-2	CAIVQGAHGYTF
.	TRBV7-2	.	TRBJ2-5	CASSWWQQETQYF
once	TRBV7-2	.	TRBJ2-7	CASSLGSRAYEQYF
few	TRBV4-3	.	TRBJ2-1	CASSQDREGAVFFNEQFF
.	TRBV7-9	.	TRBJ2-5	CASSPGLETQYF
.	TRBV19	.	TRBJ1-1	CASSISVNTEAFF
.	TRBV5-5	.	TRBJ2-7	CASSTHVVYEQYF
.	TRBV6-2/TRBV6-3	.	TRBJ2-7	CASSYARGGSYEQYF
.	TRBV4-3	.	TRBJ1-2	CASSQDRPGFGYGYTF
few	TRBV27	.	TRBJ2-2	CASSFSRYGELFF
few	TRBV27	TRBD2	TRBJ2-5	CASSRLAGGPGETQYF
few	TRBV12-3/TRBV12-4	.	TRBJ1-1	CASSLLGQGETEAFF
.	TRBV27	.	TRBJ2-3	CASSLGQLNTQYF
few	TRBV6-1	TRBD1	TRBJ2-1	CASSEVTGGDEQFF
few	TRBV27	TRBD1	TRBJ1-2	CASSSGTGGIYGYTF
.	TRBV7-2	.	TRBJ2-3	CASSLGASATDTQYF
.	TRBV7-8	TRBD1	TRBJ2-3	CASSVTGDYTDTQYF
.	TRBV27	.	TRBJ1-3	CASSLRRETGNTIYF
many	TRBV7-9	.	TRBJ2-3	CASSLPSTDTQYF
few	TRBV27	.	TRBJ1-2	CASSYRGVNYGYTF
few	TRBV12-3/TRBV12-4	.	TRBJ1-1	CASSPQDSGNTEAFF
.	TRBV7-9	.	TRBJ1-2	CASSGSGSGSYGYTF
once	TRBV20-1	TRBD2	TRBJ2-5	CSARDRASGQETQYF
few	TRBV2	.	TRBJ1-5	CASRANTAGQPQHF
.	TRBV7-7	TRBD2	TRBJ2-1	CASSPGLAGPYNEQFF
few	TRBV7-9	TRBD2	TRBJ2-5	CASIQGGQETQYF
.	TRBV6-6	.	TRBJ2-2	CASSDWQNTGELFF
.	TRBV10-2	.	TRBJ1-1	CASTTTGNTEAFF
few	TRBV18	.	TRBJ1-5	CASSRQGEGNQPQHF
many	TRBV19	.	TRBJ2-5	CASSYGGREQETQYF
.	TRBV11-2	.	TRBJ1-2	CASSLEYSGYGYTF
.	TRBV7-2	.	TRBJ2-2	CASSSLSGPNTGELFF
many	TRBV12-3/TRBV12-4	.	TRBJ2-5	CASSFRETQYF
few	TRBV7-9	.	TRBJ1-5	CASSLADSNQPQHF
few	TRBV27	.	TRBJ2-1	CASGYPGTHNEQFF
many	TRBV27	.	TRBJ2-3	CASSFSDTQYF
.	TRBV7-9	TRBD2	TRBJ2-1	CASSLVVWASGGGNEQFF
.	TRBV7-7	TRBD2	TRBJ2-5	CASSPGLAGAETQYF
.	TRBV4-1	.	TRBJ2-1	CASSPHRAQEQFF
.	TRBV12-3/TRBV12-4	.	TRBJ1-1	CASSSTAWTEAFF
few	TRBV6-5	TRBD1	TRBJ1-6	CASSPGQGGSPLHF
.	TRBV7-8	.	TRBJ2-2	CASSLDGVSGELFF
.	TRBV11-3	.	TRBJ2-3	CASSLSIAGSTDTQYF
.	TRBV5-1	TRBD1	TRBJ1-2	CASSSETGGYTF
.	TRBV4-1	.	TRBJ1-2	CASSPDSYGYTF
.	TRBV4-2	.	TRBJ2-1	CASSQDGRVQQFF
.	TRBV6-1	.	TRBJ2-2	CASSPAVDLGAGELFF
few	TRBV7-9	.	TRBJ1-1	CASSRGGATEAFF
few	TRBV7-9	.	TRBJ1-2	CASGRDPYGYTF
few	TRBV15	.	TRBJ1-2	CATSRPTEHLNYGYTF
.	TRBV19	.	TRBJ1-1	CASSIIGGGSTEAFF
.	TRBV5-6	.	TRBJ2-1	CASSLAVRGPYNEQFF
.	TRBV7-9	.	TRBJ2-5	CASSLALGGAKETQYF
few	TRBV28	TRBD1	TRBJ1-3	CAHTPGQGNTIYF
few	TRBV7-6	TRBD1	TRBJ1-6	CASSPRQGNSPLHF
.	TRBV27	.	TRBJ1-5	CASSPQGQPQHF